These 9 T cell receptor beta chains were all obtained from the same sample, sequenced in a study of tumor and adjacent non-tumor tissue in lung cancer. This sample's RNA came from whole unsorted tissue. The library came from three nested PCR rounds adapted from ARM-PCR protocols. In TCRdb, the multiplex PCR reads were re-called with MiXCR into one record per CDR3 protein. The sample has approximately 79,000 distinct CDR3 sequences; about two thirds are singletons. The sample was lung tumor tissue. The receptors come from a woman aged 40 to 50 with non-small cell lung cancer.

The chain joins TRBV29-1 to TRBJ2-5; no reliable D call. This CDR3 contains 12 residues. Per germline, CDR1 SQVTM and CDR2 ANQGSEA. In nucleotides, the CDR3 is TGCTGCGGCGCCGTGGTGGGTGAGACCCAGTACTTC. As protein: CCGAVVGETQYF.

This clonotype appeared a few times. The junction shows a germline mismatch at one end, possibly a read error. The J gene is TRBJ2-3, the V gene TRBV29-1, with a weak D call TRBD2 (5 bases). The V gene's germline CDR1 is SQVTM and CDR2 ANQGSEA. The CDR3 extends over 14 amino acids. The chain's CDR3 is CSVRLSANADTQYF. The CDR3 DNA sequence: TGCAGCGTGAGACTATCGGCTAACGCAGATACGCAATATTTT.

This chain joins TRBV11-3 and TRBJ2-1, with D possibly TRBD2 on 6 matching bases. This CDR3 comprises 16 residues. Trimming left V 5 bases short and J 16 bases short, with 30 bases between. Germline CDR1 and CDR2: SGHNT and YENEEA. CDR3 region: CASSRQGVAEYNAQFF. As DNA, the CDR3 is TGTGCCAGCAGCAGGCAGGGCGTAGCGGAGTACAATGCGCAATTCTTC.

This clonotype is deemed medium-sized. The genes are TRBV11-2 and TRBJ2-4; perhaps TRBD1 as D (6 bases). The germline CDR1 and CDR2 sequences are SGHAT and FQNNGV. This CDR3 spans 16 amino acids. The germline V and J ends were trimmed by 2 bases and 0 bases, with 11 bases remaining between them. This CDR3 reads CASSLSGQLAKNIQYF. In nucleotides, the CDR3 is TGTGCCAGCAGCTTATCCGGACAGCTAGCCAAAAACATTCAGTACTTC.

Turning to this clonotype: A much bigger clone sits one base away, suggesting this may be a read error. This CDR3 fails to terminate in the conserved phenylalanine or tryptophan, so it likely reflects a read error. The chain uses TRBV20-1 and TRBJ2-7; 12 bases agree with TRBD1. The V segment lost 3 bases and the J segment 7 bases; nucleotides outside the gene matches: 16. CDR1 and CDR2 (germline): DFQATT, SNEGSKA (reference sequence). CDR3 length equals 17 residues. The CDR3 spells CSASQSRDRGRMSEQYL. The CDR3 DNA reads TGCAGTGCTAGTCAGTCCCGGGACAGGGGGCGTATGAGTGAGCAGTACTTA.

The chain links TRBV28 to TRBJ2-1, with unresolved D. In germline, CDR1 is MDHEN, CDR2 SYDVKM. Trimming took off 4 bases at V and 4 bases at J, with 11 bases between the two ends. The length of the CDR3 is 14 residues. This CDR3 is CASSWLVVYNEQFF. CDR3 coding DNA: TGTGCCAGCAGTTGGCTAGTGGTATACAATGAGCAGTTCTTC.

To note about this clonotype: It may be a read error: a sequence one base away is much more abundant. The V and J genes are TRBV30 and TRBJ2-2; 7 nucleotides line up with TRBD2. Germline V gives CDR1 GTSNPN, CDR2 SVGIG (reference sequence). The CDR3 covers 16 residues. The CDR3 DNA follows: TGTACCTGGAGTCAGGGAAGGACTAGTGGGACCGGGGAGCTGTTTTTT. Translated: CTWSQGRTSGTGELFF. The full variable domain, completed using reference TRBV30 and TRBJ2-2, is SQTIHQWPATLVQPVGSPLSLECTVEGTSNPNLYWYRQAAGRGLQLLFYSVGIGQISSEVPQNLSASRPQDRQFILSSKKLLLSDSGFYLCTWSQGRTSGTGELFFGEGSRLTVL.

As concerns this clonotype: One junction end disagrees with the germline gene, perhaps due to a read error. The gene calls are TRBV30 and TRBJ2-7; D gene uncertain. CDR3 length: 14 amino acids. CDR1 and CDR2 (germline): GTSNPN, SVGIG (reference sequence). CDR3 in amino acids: CAWNVGGNSYEQYF. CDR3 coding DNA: TGTGCATGGAATGTTGGCGGTAACTCCTACGAGCAGTACTTC.

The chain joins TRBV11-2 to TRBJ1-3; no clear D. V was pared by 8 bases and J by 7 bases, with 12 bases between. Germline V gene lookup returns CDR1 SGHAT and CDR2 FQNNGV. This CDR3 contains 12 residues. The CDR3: CASRASGNTIYF. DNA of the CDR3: TGTGCCAGCCGAGCGTCCGGGAACACCATATATTTT.